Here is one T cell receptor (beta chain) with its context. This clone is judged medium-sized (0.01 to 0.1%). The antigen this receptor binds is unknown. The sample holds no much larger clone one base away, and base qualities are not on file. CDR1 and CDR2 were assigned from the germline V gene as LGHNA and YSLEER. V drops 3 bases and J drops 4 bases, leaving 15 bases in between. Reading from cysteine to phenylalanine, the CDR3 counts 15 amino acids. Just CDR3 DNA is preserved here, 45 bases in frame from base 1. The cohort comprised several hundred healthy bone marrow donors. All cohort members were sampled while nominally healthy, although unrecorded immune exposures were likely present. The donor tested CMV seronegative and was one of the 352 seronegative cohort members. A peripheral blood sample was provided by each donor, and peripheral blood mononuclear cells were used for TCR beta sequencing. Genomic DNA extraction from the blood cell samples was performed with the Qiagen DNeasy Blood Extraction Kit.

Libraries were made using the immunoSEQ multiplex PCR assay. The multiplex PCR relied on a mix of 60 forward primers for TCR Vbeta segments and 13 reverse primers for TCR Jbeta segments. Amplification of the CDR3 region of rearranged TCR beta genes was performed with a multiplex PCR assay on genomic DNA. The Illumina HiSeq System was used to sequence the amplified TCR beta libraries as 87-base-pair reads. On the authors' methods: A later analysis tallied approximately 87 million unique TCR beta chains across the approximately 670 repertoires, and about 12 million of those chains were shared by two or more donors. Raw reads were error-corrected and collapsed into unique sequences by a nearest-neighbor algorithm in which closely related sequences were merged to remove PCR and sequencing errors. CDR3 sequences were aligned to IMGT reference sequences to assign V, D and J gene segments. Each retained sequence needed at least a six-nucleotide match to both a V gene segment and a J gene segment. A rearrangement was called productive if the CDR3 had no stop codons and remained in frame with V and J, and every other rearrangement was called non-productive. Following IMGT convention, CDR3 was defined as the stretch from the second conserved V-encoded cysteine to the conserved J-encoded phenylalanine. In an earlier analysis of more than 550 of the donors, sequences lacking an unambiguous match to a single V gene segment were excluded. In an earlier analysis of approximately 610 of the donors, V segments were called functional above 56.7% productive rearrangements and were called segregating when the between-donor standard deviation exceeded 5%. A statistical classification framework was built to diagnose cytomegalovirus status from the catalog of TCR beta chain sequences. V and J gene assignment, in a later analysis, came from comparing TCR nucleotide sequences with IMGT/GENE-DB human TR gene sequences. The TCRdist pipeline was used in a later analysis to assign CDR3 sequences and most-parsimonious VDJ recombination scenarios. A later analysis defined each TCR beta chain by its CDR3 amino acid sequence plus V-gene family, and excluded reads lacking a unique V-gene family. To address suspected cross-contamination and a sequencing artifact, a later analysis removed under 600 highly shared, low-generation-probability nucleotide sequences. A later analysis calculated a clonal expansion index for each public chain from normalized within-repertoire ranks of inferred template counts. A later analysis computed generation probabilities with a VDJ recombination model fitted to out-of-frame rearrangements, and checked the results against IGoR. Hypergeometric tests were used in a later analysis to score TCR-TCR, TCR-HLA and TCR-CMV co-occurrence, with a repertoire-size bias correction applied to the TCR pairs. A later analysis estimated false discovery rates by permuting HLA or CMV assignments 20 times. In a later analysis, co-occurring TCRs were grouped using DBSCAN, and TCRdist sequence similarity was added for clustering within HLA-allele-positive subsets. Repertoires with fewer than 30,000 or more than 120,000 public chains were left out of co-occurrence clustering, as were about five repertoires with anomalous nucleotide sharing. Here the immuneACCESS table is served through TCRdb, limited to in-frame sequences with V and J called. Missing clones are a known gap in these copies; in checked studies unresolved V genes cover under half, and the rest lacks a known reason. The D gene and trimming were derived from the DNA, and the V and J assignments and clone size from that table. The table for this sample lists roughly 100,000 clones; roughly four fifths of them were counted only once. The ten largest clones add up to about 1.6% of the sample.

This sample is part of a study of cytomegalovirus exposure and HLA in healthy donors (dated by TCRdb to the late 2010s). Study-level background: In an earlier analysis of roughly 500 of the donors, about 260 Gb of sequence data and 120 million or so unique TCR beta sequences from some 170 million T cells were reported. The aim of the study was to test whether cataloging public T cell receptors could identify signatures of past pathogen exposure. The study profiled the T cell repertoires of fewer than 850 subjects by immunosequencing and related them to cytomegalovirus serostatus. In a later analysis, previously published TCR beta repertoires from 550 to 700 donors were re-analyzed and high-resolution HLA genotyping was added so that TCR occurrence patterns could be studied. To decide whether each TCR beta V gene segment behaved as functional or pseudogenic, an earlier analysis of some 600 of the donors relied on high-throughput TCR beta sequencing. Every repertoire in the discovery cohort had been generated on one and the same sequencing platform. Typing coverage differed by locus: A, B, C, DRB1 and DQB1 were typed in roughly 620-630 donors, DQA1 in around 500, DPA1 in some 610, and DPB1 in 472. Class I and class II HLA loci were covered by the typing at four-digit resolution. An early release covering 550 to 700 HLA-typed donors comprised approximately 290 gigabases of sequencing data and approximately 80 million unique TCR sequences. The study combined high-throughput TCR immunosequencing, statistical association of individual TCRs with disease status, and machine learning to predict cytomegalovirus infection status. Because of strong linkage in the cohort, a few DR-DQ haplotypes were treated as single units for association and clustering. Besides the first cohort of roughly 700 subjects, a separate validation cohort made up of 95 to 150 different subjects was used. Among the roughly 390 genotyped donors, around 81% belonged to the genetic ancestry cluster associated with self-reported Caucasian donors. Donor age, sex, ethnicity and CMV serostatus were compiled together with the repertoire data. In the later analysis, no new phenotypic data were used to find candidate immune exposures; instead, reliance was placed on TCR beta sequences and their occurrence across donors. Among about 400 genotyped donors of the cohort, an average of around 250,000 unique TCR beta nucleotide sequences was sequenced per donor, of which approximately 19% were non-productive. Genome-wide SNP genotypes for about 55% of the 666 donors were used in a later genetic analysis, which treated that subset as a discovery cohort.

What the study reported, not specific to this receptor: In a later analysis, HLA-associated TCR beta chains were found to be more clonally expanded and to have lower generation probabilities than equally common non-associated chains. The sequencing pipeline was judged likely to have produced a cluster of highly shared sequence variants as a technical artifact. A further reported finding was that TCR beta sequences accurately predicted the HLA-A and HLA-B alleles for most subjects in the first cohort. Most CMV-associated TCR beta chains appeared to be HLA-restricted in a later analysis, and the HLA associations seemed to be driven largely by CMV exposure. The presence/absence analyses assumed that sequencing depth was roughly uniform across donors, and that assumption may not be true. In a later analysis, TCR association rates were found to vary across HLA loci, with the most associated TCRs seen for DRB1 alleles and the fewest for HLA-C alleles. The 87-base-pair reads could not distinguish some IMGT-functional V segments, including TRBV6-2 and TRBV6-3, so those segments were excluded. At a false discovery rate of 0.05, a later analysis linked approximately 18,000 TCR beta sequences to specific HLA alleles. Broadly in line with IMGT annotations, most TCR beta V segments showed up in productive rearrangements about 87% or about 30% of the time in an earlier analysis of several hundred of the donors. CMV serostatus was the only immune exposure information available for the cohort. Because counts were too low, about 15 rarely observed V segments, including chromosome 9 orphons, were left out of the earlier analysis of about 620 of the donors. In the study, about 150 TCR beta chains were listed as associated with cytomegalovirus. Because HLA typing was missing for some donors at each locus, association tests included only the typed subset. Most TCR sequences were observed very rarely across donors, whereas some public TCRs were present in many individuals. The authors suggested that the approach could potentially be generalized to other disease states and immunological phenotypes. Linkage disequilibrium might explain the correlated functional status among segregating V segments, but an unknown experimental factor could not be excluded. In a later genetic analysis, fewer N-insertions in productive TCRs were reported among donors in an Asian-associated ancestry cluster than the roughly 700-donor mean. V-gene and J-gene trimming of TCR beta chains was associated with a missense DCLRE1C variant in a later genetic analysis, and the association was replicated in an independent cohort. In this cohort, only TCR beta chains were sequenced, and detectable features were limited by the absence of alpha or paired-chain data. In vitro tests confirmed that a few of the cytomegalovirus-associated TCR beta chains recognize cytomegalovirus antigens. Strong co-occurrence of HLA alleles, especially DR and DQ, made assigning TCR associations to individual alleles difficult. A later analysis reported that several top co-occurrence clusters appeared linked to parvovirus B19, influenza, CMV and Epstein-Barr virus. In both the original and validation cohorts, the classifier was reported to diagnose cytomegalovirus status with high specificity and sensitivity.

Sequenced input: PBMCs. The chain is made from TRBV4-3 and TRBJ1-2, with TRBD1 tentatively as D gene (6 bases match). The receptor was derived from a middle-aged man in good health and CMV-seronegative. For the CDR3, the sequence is CASSQAGQPTYGYTF. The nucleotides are TGCGCCAGCAGCCAGGCAGGACAGCCAACCTATGGCTACACCTTC.